These T cell receptor beta chains were read from a single sample in a study of identical twins. TCRdb reprocessed the 5' RACE reads with MiXCR, giving one entry per CDR3 protein. The sample consists of over 500,000 distinct CDR3 sequences, 22% of them appearing once. These records were also assigned to another study, of T cells expressing NK-cell markers.

Sequencing used CD4+ T cells sorted from blood. The receptors were gathered from a woman between 18 and 29 years old in good health. Each CDR3 is given with its conserved first and last residue. D genes are given only for firm matches. Size is omitted from some rows. Given values are once, few, many or a class for expanded clones.

J gene	V gene	D gene	clone size	CDR3 protein	CDR3 DNA
TRBJ2-1	TRBV4-2	NA	many	CASSPNGPYNEQFF	TGTGCCAGCAGCCCTAACGGACCGTACAATGAGCAGTTCTTC
TRBJ2-2	TRBV20-1	NA	NA	CSARDRQAWGGELFF	TGCAGTGCTAGAGATAGGCAGGCCTGGGGCGGGGAGCTGTTTTTT
TRBJ2-5	TRBV20-1	TRBD2	many	CSASLAGRETQYF	TGCAGTGCTAGTCTAGCGGGAAGAGAGACCCAGTACTTC
TRBJ2-1	TRBV6-2/TRBV6-3	TRBD2	many	CASSRAGTSRYNEQFF	TGTGCCAGCTCAAGGGCCGGGACTAGCAGGTACAATGAGCAGTTCTTC
TRBJ1-2	TRBV30	NA	NA	CAWADRNYGYTF	TGTGCCTGGGCGGACAGAAACTATGGCTACACCTTC
TRBJ2-7	TRBV12-3/TRBV12-4	TRBD2	few	CASSSNGPPTSGVYEQYF	TGTGCCAGCAGTTCCAACGGACCCCCGACTAGCGGGGTCTACGAGCAGTACTTC
TRBJ1-1	TRBV29-1	NA	many	CSAGENTEAFF	TGCAGCGCAGGGGAGAACACTGAAGCTTTCTTT
TRBJ1-3	TRBV2	NA	many	CASTREGNTIYF	TGTGCCAGCACCAGGGAGGGAAACACCATATATTTT
TRBJ1-1	TRBV6-5	NA	NA	CASSYSVGNTEAFF	TGTGCCAGCAGTTACTCGGTAGGGAACACTGAAGCTTTCTTT
TRBJ2-7	TRBV12-3/TRBV12-4	NA	NA	CASSWDRPYEQYF	TGTGCCAGCAGTTGGGATCGCCCCTACGAGCAGTACTTC
TRBJ1-5	TRBV7-6	TRBD1	few	CASSPTGIGQPQHF	TGTGCCAGCAGCCCGACAGGGATCGGTCAGCCCCAGCATTTT
TRBJ2-1	TRBV10-3	NA	NA	CATRSDTQNEQFF	TGTGCCACCAGGTCCGACACCCAAAATGAGCAGTTCTTC
TRBJ1-2	TRBV12-3/TRBV12-4	NA	NA	CASRLNDGYGYTF	TGTGCCAGCAGACTCAACGACGGATATGGCTACACCTTC
TRBJ2-7	TRBV4-3	NA	NA	CASSPGPTLHEQYF	TGCGCCAGCAGCCCGGGACCCACCCTCCACGAGCAGTACTTC
TRBJ2-1	TRBV6-1	NA	NA	CASSTAISRGSYNEQFF	TGTGCCAGCAGTACGGCTATCTCTCGAGGCTCCTACAATGAGCAGTTCTTC
TRBJ1-3	TRBV19	NA	few	CASSQDRKVAGNTIYF	TGTGCCAGTAGTCAAGACAGGAAGGTTGCTGGAAACACCATATATTTT
TRBJ2-5	TRBV6-5	NA	many	CASSYFGLRETQYF	TGTGCCAGCAGTTACTTCGGACTAAGGGAGACCCAGTACTTC
TRBJ2-7	TRBV29-1	NA	few	CSVVAGTYEQYF	TGCAGCGTCGTCGCGGGGACCTACGAGCAGTACTTC
TRBJ1-1	TRBV20-1	NA	NA	CSARFTLNTEAFF	TGCAGTGCTAGATTTACACTCAACACTGAAGCTTTCTTT
TRBJ1-1	TRBV4-3	NA	many	CASSLARENTEAFF	TGCGCCAGCAGCCTCGCGAGGGAGAACACTGAAGCTTTCTTT
TRBJ1-6	TRBV5-1	TRBD1	few	CASSHGTAASPLHF	TGCGCCAGCAGTCACGGGACAGCCGCTTCACCCCTCCACTTT
TRBJ1-1	TRBV4-2	NA	few	CASSQSGIGTEAFF	TGTGCCAGCAGCCAATCGGGGATAGGGACTGAAGCTTTCTTT
TRBJ2-3	TRBV12-5	NA	NA	CASGSIPDGHRGTDTQYF	TGTGCTAGTGGTTCTATCCCCGATGGACACCGTGGCACAGATACGCAGTATTTT
TRBJ2-3	TRBV20-1	NA	NA	CSARVGRSADTQYF	TGCAGTGCTAGAGTGGGAAGGTCCGCAGATACGCAGTATTTT
TRBJ1-2	TRBV5-1	TRBD1	NA	CASRDRGGSNYGYTF	TGCGCCAGCAGGGACAGAGGGGGCTCGAACTATGGCTACACCTTC
TRBJ2-7	TRBV7-9	NA	NA	CASSLVGEGQYF	TGTGCCAGCAGCTTAGTGGGGGAAGGGCAGTACTTC
TRBJ2-1	TRBV15	NA	many	CATSTLGTLVNEQFF	TGTGCCACCAGCACCCTAGGGACTTTAGTTAATGAGCAGTTCTTC
TRBJ2-1	TRBV5-1	TRBD1	many	CASSYGQGFRGSYNEQFF	TGCGCCAGCAGCTACGGACAGGGGTTCCGGGGCTCCTACAATGAGCAGTTCTTC
TRBJ2-7	TRBV7-8	TRBD1	few	CASSQRGRDEQYF	TGTGCCAGCAGCCAAAGGGGGCGGGACGAGCAGTACTTC
TRBJ2-1	TRBV2	NA	NA	CASSVFNEQFF	TGTGCCAGCAGTGTCTTCAATGAGCAGTTCTTC
TRBJ2-5	TRBV7-9	NA	many	CASSVRDPSGTQYF	TGTGCCAGCAGCGTAAGGGACCCCAGCGGGACCCAGTACTTC
TRBJ2-7	TRBV4-1	TRBD1	few	CASSQVGQGYEQYF	TGCGCCAGCAGCCAGGTCGGACAGGGGTACGAGCAGTACTTC
TRBJ2-7	TRBV12-3/TRBV12-4	NA	many	CASSLAQTYEQYF	TGTGCCAGCAGTTTAGCACAGACCTACGAGCAGTACTTC
TRBJ2-7	TRBV18	NA	NA	CASSPSRQHRNLYF	TGTGCCAGCTCACCCTCGAGACAGCACCGGAATTTGTACTTC
TRBJ1-1	TRBV6-1	NA	many	CASSEAKHTGEAFF	TGTGCCAGCAGTGAAGCTAAACACACAGGTGAAGCTTTCTTT
TRBJ1-5	TRBV2	TRBD1	few	CASSVQGSMSNQPQHF	TGTGCCAGCAGTGTACAGGGGTCCATGAGCAATCAGCCCCAGCATTTT
TRBJ1-5	TRBV21-1	NA	few	CASSARTESNQPQHF	TGTGCCAGCAGCGCTCGGACAGAGAGCAATCAGCCCCAGCATTTT
TRBJ2-1	TRBV5-1	TRBD2	NA	CASSSRSGRSYNEQFF	TGCGCCAGCAGCTCGCGTAGCGGGAGAAGCTACAATGAGCAGTTCTTC
TRBJ2-1	TRBV14	NA	NA	CASSPPHYNEQFF	TGTGCCAGCAGCCCCCCGCACTACAATGAGCAGTTCTTC
TRBJ2-7	TRBV9	NA	NA	CASSVASDYGPYEQYF	TGTGCCAGCAGCGTAGCCAGCGACTACGGTCCCTACGAGCAGTACTTC
TRBJ1-2	TRBV12-3/TRBV12-4	NA	NA	CASSLVPNRLGGGYTF	TGTGCCAGCAGTTTAGTCCCCAACAGGTTAGGTGGGGGCTACACCTTC
TRBJ2-7	TRBV6-2/TRBV6-3	NA	few	CASSNHPYEQYF	TGTGCCAGCAGCAACCACCCCTACGAGCAGTACTTC
TRBJ2-7	TRBV12-3/TRBV12-4	TRBD2	NA	CASSLGTTGGEQYF	TGTGCCAGCAGTTTAGGGACGACGGGGGGCGAGCAGTACTTC
TRBJ2-3	TRBV12-3/TRBV12-4	NA	NA	CASSSGSLVWTYF	TGTGCCAGCAGTAGTGGGTCTTTAGTGTGGACGTATTTT
TRBJ1-1	TRBV12-3/TRBV12-4	NA	NA	CASSSPGQFDPEAFF	TGTGCCAGCAGTTCTCCTGGGCAGTTTGACCCTGAAGCTTTCTTT
TRBJ1-2	TRBV20-1	TRBD1	few	CSAPTGAGGYTF	TGCAGTGCGCCGACAGGGGCGGGGGGCTACACCTTC
TRBJ2-7	TRBV27	NA	few	CASSLLDRRDEQYF	TGTGCCAGCAGTTTATTGGACAGGAGGGACGAGCAGTACTTC
TRBJ2-5	TRBV20-1	TRBD2	NA	CSAEAGGGETQYF	TGCAGTGCTGAGGCGGGGGGAGGGGAGACCCAGTACTTC
TRBJ1-6	TRBV10-3	TRBD1	few	CATHRDRNSPLHF	TGTGCCACCCACCGGGACAGAAATTCACCCCTCCACTTT
TRBJ1-2	TRBV27	NA	NA	CASSPQGFMGYTF	TGTGCCAGCAGCCCCCAGGGGTTTATGGGCTACACCTTC
TRBJ2-2	TRBV5-1	TRBD2	NA	CASSSRTSGLIGELFF	TGCGCCAGCAGCTCCAGGACTAGCGGGTTAATCGGGGAGCTGTTTTTT
TRBJ2-7	TRBV12-3/TRBV12-4	NA	few	CASSLAPGQRADEQYF	TGTGCCAGCAGTTTAGCCCCGGGGCAGCGGGCAGACGAGCAGTACTTC
TRBJ2-5	TRBV12-3/TRBV12-4	TRBD2	few	CASSLGIAGGQETQYF	TGTGCCAGCAGTTTAGGTATAGCGGGAGGGCAAGAGACCCAGTACTTC